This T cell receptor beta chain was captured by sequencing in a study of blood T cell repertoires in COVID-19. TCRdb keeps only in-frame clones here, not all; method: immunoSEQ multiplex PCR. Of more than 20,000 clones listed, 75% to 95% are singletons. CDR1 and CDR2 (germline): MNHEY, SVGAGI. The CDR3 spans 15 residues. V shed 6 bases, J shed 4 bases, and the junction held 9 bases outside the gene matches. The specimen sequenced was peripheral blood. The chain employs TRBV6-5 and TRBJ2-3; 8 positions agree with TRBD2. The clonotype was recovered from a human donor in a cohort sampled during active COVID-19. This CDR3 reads CASSLGLAAPDTQYF. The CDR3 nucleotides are TGTGCCAGCAGCCTAGGACTAGCTGCCCCAGATACGCAGTATTTT.